Shown below are 20 T cell receptor beta chains from a single sample sequenced in a study of CD8 T cells in ankylosing spondylitis. TCRdb redid the calling of the 5' RACE reads with MiXCR, one entry per CDR3 protein. The sample contains 230,000 or so distinct CDR3 sequences, more than 20% of which appear only once. The sequenced sample was blood, either unsorted or a sorted T cell fraction (not recorded which). The receptors stem from a male donor with ankylosing spondylitis or in good health (not recorded which).

Points on this clonotype: A junction end diverges from the germline sequence, so it may reflect a read error. The chain couples TRBV29-1 to TRBJ2-6, with TRBD2 identical over 7 bases. The length of the CDR3 is 12 residues. The germline CDR1 and CDR2 sequences are SQVTM and ANQGSEA. The CDR3, as DNA: TGCAGCGTTGATCGGGGGGTCAACGTCCTGACTTTC. It specifies CSVDRGVNVLTF.

This clonotype was seen repeatedly, ten times or more. The chain has TRBV20-1 and TRBJ1-5, with 8 bases lining up with TRBD1. The CDR3 consists of 14 residues. The germline gives CDR1 DFQATT, CDR2 SNEGSKA (reference sequence). The V gene end was trimmed by 3 bases and the J gene end by 7 bases; junction bases not matched to a gene: 8. CDR3 amino acids: CSASGQGLRQPQHF. The CDR3 DNA is TGCAGTGCTAGCGGACAGGGTTTACGACAGCCCCAGCATTTT.

This clonotype was seen repeatedly, ten times or more. CDR3 region: CAIGLGQGYTGELFF. CDR3 DNA: TGTGCCATCGGACTCGGACAGGGATATACCGGGGAGCTGTTTTTT. The chain links TRBV10-3 to TRBJ2-2; 8 bases fit TRBD1. With 8 bases clipped from V and 5 bases from J, the junction kept 10 bases outside the gene matches. Germline CDR1 ENHRY, CDR2 SYGVKD. The CDR3 covers 15 residues.

Comment on this clonotype: Being one base from a much bigger clone, this may be a read error. CDR3 nucleotides: TGCAGTGCTAGAAGGGGACTGAACACTGAAGCTTTCTTT. Translated: CSARRGLNTEAFF. The chain recombines TRBV20-1 with TRBJ1-1; D is possibly TRBD1 (5 bases). V was cut by 2 bases and J by 0 bases, with 7 bases left in between. Germline values: CDR1 DFQATT, CDR2 SNEGSKA (reference sequence). The CDR3 covers 13 residues.

This clonotype was recorded a few times. The chain carries TRBV12-3 or TRBV12-4 and TRBJ2-1; TRBD2 aligns across 10 bases. V shed 6 bases, J shed 10 bases, and the junction held 12 bases outside the gene matches. This CDR3 region has 15 residues. Here the CDR3 DNA reads TGTGCCAGCAGCATTAGCGGGGGGCCCGGTCGAGAGCAGTTCTTC. Its protein is CASSISGGPGREQFF.

The table lists this clonotype with many counts. The chain carries TRBV12-3 or TRBV12-4 and TRBJ2-7; a possible D gene is TRBD1 (6 bases). The CDR3 length is 15 residues. V was shortened by 5 bases and J by 1 base, with 15 bases between the two germline ends. CDR3 sequence (DNA): TGTGCCAGCAGTCTCGGACAGACTTCTTCCTACGAGCAGTACTTC. Residues: CASSLGQTSSYEQYF.

This clonotype showed up many times. The chain recombines TRBV20-1 with TRBJ1-2; the D is unclear. CDR1 DFQATT and CDR2 SNEGSKA come from the germline V gene (reference sequence). The V end lost 6 bases, the J end lost 3 bases, and 11 bases lay between the germline ends. The CDR3 length is 12 residues. CDR3 DNA sequence: TGCAGTGCAGTCCCACTCGACTATGGCTACACCTTC. Translated: CSAVPLDYGYTF.

This clonotype was found a few times. CDR3 sequence reads: CASRGNNADTQYF. CDR3 in DNA: TGTGCCAGCAGGGGCAATAATGCAGATACGCAGTATTTT. The V call is TRBV27, the J call TRBJ2-3; the D is unclear. CDR3 length: 13 residues. V shed 6 bases and J shed 4 bases, with 11 bases lying between them. The V gene's germline CDR1 is MNHEY and CDR2 SMNVEV (reference sequence).

In its sample, this clonotype was seen a few times. The genes are TRBV24-1 and TRBJ2-1; 9 nucleotides agree with TRBD1. Germline assignment: CDR1 KGHDR and CDR2 SFDVKD. The CDR3 runs 12 residues. The V segment lost 10 bases and the J segment 9 bases; nucleotides outside the gene matches: 6. For the CDR3, the DNA is TGTGCCACGGGGACAGGGAATGGTGAGCAGTTCTTC. It codes for CATGTGNGEQFF.

This clonotype was recorded only once. This may be a read error: a much more frequent sequence differs by one nucleotide. CDR3 in amino acids: CSAPTGLSNQPQNF. The DNA of the CDR3 is TGCAGTGCTCCGACAGGCCTTAGCAATCAGCCCCAGAATTTT. J is TRBJ1-5 and V is TRBV20-1; tentative D call: TRBD1 (6 bases). Germline CDR1 reads DFQATT; CDR2 reads SNEGSKA (reference sequence). The CDR3 is 14 amino acids.

This clonotype was observed at least ten times. The V call is TRBV29-1, the J call TRBJ2-2, with unresolved D. The CDR3 loop spans 11 amino acids. CDR1 is SQVTM and CDR2 is ANQGSEA in the germline V gene. The germline V and J ends were trimmed by 6 bases and 2 bases, with 4 bases remaining between them. CDR3 sequence: CSVLNTGELFF. CDR3 nucleotide sequence: TGCAGCGTCCTAAACACCGGGGAGCTGTTTTTT.

This clonotype was picked up many times. J is TRBJ2-7 and V is TRBV6-5, with a possible D match to TRBD2 (6 bases). The V gene lost 2 bases and the J gene lost 2 bases, with 10 bases spanning the gap. The germline CDR1 and CDR2 sequences are MNHEY and SVGAGI. The CDR3 is made up of 14 amino acids. Here the CDR3 DNA reads TGTGCCAGCAGTTACCGGGCGGGGACCTACGAGCAGTACTTC. It encodes CASSYRAGTYEQYF.

The chain couples TRBV30 to TRBJ2-7, with D possibly called TRBD1 or TRBD2 (5 bases each). The CDR3 is made up of 12 amino acids. From germline, CDR1 is GTSNPN and CDR2 SVGIG (reference sequence). V lost 3 bases to trimming and J lost 5 bases, with 11 bases between them. CDR3 sequence: CAWSETGHEQYF. The CDR3 DNA sequence: TGTGCCTGGAGCGAAACGGGGCACGAGCAGTACTTC.

This clonotype was detected many times. V is TRBV12-3 or TRBV12-4 and J is TRBJ2-7; 7 bases align to TRBD1. The length of the CDR3 is 15 residues. The ends lost 5 bases at V and 4 bases at J; junction bases unmatched: 11. The CDR3 coding sequence is TGTGCCAGCAGTCCTAGGGGGCGATGGGATTACGAGCAGTACTTC. Translating gives CASSPRGRWDYEQYF.

A few counts support this clonotype. The V call is TRBV10-1, the J call TRBJ2-1, with 11 nucleotides matching TRBD2. Germline CDR1 is WNHNN and CDR2 is SYGVQD (reference sequence). Unmatched junction bases numbered 9, after V lost 6 bases and J lost 5 bases. The CDR3 spans 16 residues. The CDR3 here is CASSVNSGGAHNEQFF. DNA of the CDR3: TGCGCCAGCAGCGTGAATAGCGGGGGGGCTCACAATGAGCAGTTCTTC.

The V gene is TRBV20-1, the J gene TRBJ2-5, with 7 bases aligning to TRBD2. This CDR3 is built from 14 residues. Germline trimming cut 0 bases from V and 13 bases from J; bases unmatched to any gene: 14. The V gene's germline CDR1 is DFQATT and CDR2 SNEGSKA (reference sequence). The DNA of the CDR3 is TGCAGTGCTAGAGACCCCCTAGCGGCCAAATTCCCGTACTTC. Translation: CSARDPLAAKFPYF.

This chain uses TRBV20-1 with TRBJ2-5, with 9 bases matching TRBD1. Germline V CDR1 and CDR2: DFQATT, SNEGSKA (reference sequence). The V segment lost 3 bases and the J segment 6 bases; nucleotides outside the gene matches: 8. The CDR3 contains 14 residues. The CDR3 DNA is TGCAGTGCTAGTCGGGACAGGGTAATTCAGACCCAGTACTTC. Protein sequence: CSASRDRVIQTQYF.

The CDR3 reads CASSEDRQETQYF. CDR3 nucleotides: TGTGCCAGCAGCGAGGACAGACAAGAGACCCAGTACTTC. This sequence joins TRBV11-3 and TRBJ2-5; TRBD1 is a possible D gene (6 bases). This CDR3 is 13 amino acids long. The ends were cut back, 5 bases at V and 2 bases at J, with 9 bases in the middle. Germline CDR1 reads SGHNT; CDR2 reads YENEEA.

The gene calls are TRBV6-1 and TRBJ1-2; the D is unclear. The CDR3 spans 16 residues. V was cut by 0 bases and J by 4 bases, with 15 bases left in between. Per the germline V gene, CDR1 is MNHNS and CDR2 is SASEGT. In DNA, the CDR3 is TGTGCCAGCAGTGAAGCGCAGTTCGCGGGTGGCTATGGCTACACCTTC. Translating it yields CASSEAQFAGGYGYTF.

The chain carries TRBV18 and TRBJ1-2, with no clear D. The CDR3 runs 14 residues. V gave up 2 bases and J gave up 7 bases, with 14 bases separating them. The germline CDR1 and CDR2 sequences are KGHSH and LQKENI. The CDR3 DNA reads as TGTGCCAGCTCACCATCTAGTGGGCGGGCTGGCTACACCTTC. It specifies CASSPSSGRAGYTF.